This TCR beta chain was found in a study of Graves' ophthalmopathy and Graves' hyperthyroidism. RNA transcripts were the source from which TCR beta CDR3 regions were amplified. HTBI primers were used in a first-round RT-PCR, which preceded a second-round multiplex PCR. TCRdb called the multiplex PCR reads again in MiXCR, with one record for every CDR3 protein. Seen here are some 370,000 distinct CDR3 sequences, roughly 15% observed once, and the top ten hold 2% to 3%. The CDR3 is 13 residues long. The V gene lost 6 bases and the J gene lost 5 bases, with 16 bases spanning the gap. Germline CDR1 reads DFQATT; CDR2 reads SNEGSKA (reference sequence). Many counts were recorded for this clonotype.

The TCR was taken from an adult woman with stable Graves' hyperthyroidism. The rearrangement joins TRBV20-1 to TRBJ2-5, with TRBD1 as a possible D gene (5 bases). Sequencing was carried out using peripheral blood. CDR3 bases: TGCAGTGCCACAAAGGTGGGGCGGGAGACCCAGTACTTC. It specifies CSATKVGRETQYF.